These 29 T cell receptor beta chains were sequenced from one sample in a study of blood T cell repertoires in COVID-19. Sequencing was performed with immunoSEQ multiplex PCR; in TCRdb, only in-frame clones are kept and a portion is missing. The sample comprises 240,000 or so clones, about 87% of which are singletons, and approximately 7.2% rests with the top ten. The specimen sequenced was peripheral blood. The receptors were sampled from a woman aged 70-85 years with active or convalescent COVID-19.

V gene TRBV5-1 combines with J gene TRBJ1-4; a possible D gene is TRBD1 (5 bases). The CDR3 extends over 16 amino acids. Trimming pared 0 bases from V and 5 bases from J, leaving 14 bases between. Looked up from germline, CDR1 is SGHRS and CDR2 is YFSETQ. CDR3 nucleotide sequence: TGCGCCAGCAGCTTGGAAGCCATGCAGGGAAATGAAAAACTGTTTTTT. It encodes CASSLEAMQGNEKLFF.

This clone was seen a single time. The chain is built from TRBV4-2 and TRBJ2-1; 9 nucleotides line up with TRBD2. V lost 1 base to trimming and J lost 6 bases; unmatched junction nucleotides: 10. Germline loops: CDR1 LGHNA, CDR2 YNFKEQ. This CDR3 has 17 residues. The CDR3 DNA sequence: TGTGCCAGCAGCCAAGTTTTAGAGCGGGGGGCTTTCAATGAGCAGTTCTTC. Amino acid sequence: CASSQVLERGAFNEQFF.

The CDR3 bases are TGTGCCATACACCCCGGGGTCAATTCACCCCTCCACTTT. It specifies CAIHPGVNSPLHF. The J gene is TRBJ1-6, the V gene TRBV27; D gene ambiguous. CDR1 and CDR2 (germline): MNHEY, SMNVEV (reference sequence). The V end lost 10 bases, the J end lost 7 bases, and 14 bases lay between the germline ends. The CDR3 runs 13 residues.

The chain employs TRBV6-2 or TRBV6-3 and TRBJ1-5; a weak D match, TRBD1 (6 bases). V shed 6 bases and J shed 5 bases, with 17 bases lying between them. The germline V gene has CDR1 MNHEY and CDR2 SVGEGT. The CDR3 contains 15 residues. For the CDR3, the DNA is TGTGCCAGCAGCCCTTACAGGGCGGGAGATCAGCCCCAGCATTTT. Amino acid sequence: CASSPYRAGDQPQHF.

The chain has TRBV5-1 and TRBJ1-6; D is ambiguous. CDR1 SGHRS and CDR2 YFSETQ come from the germline V gene. Trimming took off 0 bases at V and 10 bases at J, with 14 bases between the two ends. The CDR3 has 15 amino acids. Here the CDR3 DNA reads TGCGCCAGCAGCTTGGCCGGCGGCAGTCGGTCACCCCTCCACTTT. It specifies CASSLAGGSRSPLHF.

The chain joins TRBV7-2 to TRBJ2-4, with D maybe TRBD2 (5 bases). Per germline, CDR1 SGHTA and CDR2 FQGNSA. Trimming took off 3 bases at V and 6 bases at J, with 18 bases between the two ends. The CDR3 is made up of 16 amino acids. The CDR3 nucleotides read TGTGCCAGCAGCTTCGGGTTTTCGAGGGTAGGAAACATTCAGTACTTC. Encoded protein: CASSFGFSRVGNIQYF.

This chain connects TRBV5-6 to TRBJ2-5; 8 bases agree with TRBD1. The CDR3 spans 15 residues. With V trimmed by 2 bases and J by 1 base, 4 bases remained unmatched. The germline V gene has CDR1 SGHDT and CDR2 YYEEEE. CDR3 protein: CASSFLTGAQETQYF. The DNA of the CDR3 is TGTGCCAGCAGCTTTCTGACAGGGGCCCAAGAGACCCAGTACTTC.

This chain connects TRBV5-4 to TRBJ2-5, with 7 bases lining up with TRBD1. Germline trimming cut 3 bases from V and 1 base from J; bases unmatched to any gene: 9. There are 16 residues in the CDR3. CDR1 and CDR2 (germline): SGHNT, YYREEE (reference sequence). The CDR3 region is CASSSRNRGSQETQYF. Written as DNA, the CDR3 is TGTGCCAGCAGCTCAAGGAACAGGGGCTCCCAAGAGACCCAGTACTTC.

The rearrangement uses TRBV7-2 and TRBJ1-1, with 9 bases lining up with TRBD1. Germline CDR1 SGHTA, CDR2 FQGNSA. The trim removed 3 bases at V and 5 bases at J, leaving 7 bases unmatched. CDR3 length: 15 residues. The CDR3 loop reads CASSFYRGQGTEAFF. CDR3 DNA: TGTGCCAGCAGCTTTTACAGGGGGCAGGGGACTGAAGCTTTCTTT.

The chain uses TRBV18 and TRBJ1-5, with 8 bases identical to TRBD1. Losses at the gene ends were 2 bases for V and 4 bases for J; bases not matched to a gene: 4. Germline V gene sequence: CDR1 KGHSH, CDR2 LQKENI. CDR3 size: 15 residues. The CDR3 DNA reads as TGTGCCAGCTCACCAACGGGACAGGCTAATCAGCCCCAGCATTTT. As protein: CASSPTGQANQPQHF. Full variable domain (rest looked up from reference TRBV18 and TRBJ1-5): NAGVMQNPRHLVRRRGQEARLRCSPMKGHSHVYWYRQLPEEGLKFMVYLQKENIIDESGMPKERFSAEFPKEGPSILRIQQVVRGDSAAYFCASSPTGQANQPQHFGDGTRLSIL.

This chain connects TRBV28 to TRBJ1-5; 7 bases are shared with TRBD1. V shed 11 bases and J 3 bases; nucleotides not matched to a gene: 13. Germline loops: CDR1 MDHEN, CDR2 SYDVKM. The CDR3 contains 15 residues. The CDR3 nucleotides read TGTGCCGGCACTACCCACAGGGGTCCCAATCAGCCCCAGCATTTT. Translation gives CAGTTHRGPNQPQHF.

J is TRBJ2-7 and V is TRBV9; 7 bases agree with TRBD2. CDR3 length: 15 amino acids. Germline CDR1 SGDLS, CDR2 YYNGEE. Losses at the gene ends were 0 bases for V and 3 bases for J; bases not matched to a gene: 6. CDR3: CASSVEGGEGYEQYF. The DNA for the CDR3 is TGTGCCAGCAGCGTAGAGGGAGGGGAGGGCTACGAGCAGTACTTC.

This clone came up once. V and J are TRBV19 and TRBJ2-1, with D possibly TRBD2 on 5 matching bases. V lost 2 bases to trimming and J lost 5 bases, with 13 bases between them. CDR1 LNHDA and CDR2 SQIVND come from the germline V gene (reference sequence). The CDR3 is made up of 15 amino acids. CDR3 protein: CASSIRQRENNEQFF. In DNA form, the CDR3 reads TGTGCCAGTAGTATACGGCAGAGGGAAAACAATGAGCAGTTCTTC.

This rearrangement joins TRBV5-4 to TRBJ2-2; 10 positions agree with TRBD1. This CDR3 has 16 amino acids. Germline CDR1 and CDR2: SGHNT and YYREEE (reference sequence). J lost 5 bases, V lost 3 bases, and 7 bases had no gene match. CDR3 amino acids: CASSWMGTGATGELFF. The CDR3 nucleotides read TGTGCCAGCAGCTGGATGGGGACAGGGGCGACCGGGGAGCTGTTTTTT. Full variable domain (remainder filled in from reference TRBV5-4 and TRBJ2-2): ETGVTQSPTHLIKTRGQQVTLRCSSQSGHNTVSWYQQALGQGPQFIFQYYREEENGRGNFPPRFSGLQFPNYSSELNVNALELDDSALYLCASSWMGTGATGELFFGEGSRLTVL.

This clone has only a few counts. This chain joins TRBV6-5 and TRBJ1-3; a possible D gene is TRBD1 (6 bases). The CDR3 runs to 15 residues. V lost 5 bases, J lost 6 bases, and 17 bases lay in between. Germline CDR1 MNHEY, CDR2 SVGAGI. DNA of the CDR3: TGTGCCAGCAGTACAAGCGGACAGAGGAAAAACACCATATATTTT. It translates to CASSTSGQRKNTIYF.

J is TRBJ1-2 and V is TRBV14; weak D call: TRBD1 (5 bases). CDR1 SGHDN and CDR2 FVKESK come from the germline V gene. V lost 3 bases, J lost 14 bases, and 22 bases lay in between. The length of the CDR3 is 14 residues. The CDR3 region has the DNA TGTGCCAGCAGCCAGGGGGGAACCCTCGTGGGGAGGACCTTC. Translating it yields CASSQGGTLVGRTF.

This chain uses TRBV5-8 with TRBJ1-4; 10 nucleotides align to TRBD1. V trimming: 2 bases; J trimming: 8 bases; junction bases outside the gene matches: 6. The CDR3 loop spans 15 amino acids. Germline V lookup: CDR1 SGHTS, CDR2 YDEGEE. CDR3 region: CASSFRTGGREKLFF. In DNA form, the CDR3 reads TGTGCCAGCAGCTTTCGGACAGGGGGACGCGAAAAACTGTTTTTT.

This sequence joins TRBV18 and TRBJ2-7, with TRBD2 matching over 7 bases. V lost 0 bases to trimming and J lost 5 bases; unmatched junction nucleotides: 7. CDR3 size: 15 residues. CDR1 KGHSH and CDR2 LQKENI come from the germline V gene. CDR3: CASSPPNREGDEQYF. CDR3 sequence (DNA): TGTGCCAGCTCACCACCGAATAGGGAGGGTGACGAGCAGTACTTC.

This chain links TRBV7-9 with TRBJ1-1; D remains unclear. The CDR3 has 14 residues. Trimming shortened V by 2 bases and J by 0 bases, and 7 bases separated the two germline ends. The germline gives CDR1 SEHNR, CDR2 FQNEAQ (reference sequence). The DNA of the CDR3 is TGTGCCAGCAGCTTACCCGGGATGAACACTGAAGCTTTCTTT. Translation: CASSLPGMNTEAFF.

This chain joins TRBV3-1 (or the pseudogene TRBV3-2) and TRBJ1-2; 10 nucleotides agree with TRBD1. This CDR3 comprises 14 residues. Trimming at V came to 1 base and at J to 6 bases, leaving 2 bases not matched to a gene. In germline, CDR1 is LGHDT, CDR2 YNNKEL (reference sequence). The CDR3 region is CASSQGQGANGYTF. The CDR3 bases are TGTGCCAGCAGCCAAGGACAGGGGGCTAATGGCTACACCTTC.

The chain employs TRBV9 and TRBJ2-1; D may be TRBD2 (6 bases). Between the trimmed V and J ends, which lost 2 bases and 0 bases, there was a span of 18 bases. Per the germline V gene, CDR1 is SGDLS and CDR2 is YYNGEE. CDR3 length: 18 amino acids. The DNA of the CDR3 is TGTGCCAGCAGCGTCGGGAGTGGCGGAGCCAGCTCCTACAATGAGCAGTTCTTC. This gives the protein CASSVGSGGASSYNEQFF.

V usage is TRBV19 and J usage is TRBJ1-2; D gene ambiguous. The V end lost 2 bases, the J end lost 8 bases, and 6 bases lay between the germline ends. This CDR3 contains 11 residues. CDR1 is LNHDA, CDR2 SQIVND, per germline (reference sequence). For the CDR3, the DNA is TGTGCCAGTAGTATAACGGGAGGCTACACCTTC. Encoded protein: CASSITGGYTF.

The chain has TRBV4-2 and TRBJ1-6; D unresolved. Germline assignment: CDR1 LGHNA and CDR2 YNFKEQ. V lost 0 bases and J lost 0, with 12 bases in between. The CDR3 runs to 18 residues. This chain's CDR3 is CASSQEGRFSSYNSPLHF. The CDR3 nucleotides read TGTGCCAGCAGCCAAGAGGGCAGGTTCAGCTCCTATAATTCACCCCTCCACTTT.

The rearrangement joins TRBV9 to TRBJ2-3; a possible D gene is TRBD1 (5 bases). V lost 4 bases and J 0 bases, leaving 15 bases between the germline ends. This CDR3 has 16 amino acids. Germline V gene data show CDR1 as SGDLS and CDR2 as YYNGEE. The chain's CDR3 is CASSFRQFTSTDTQYF. The DNA of the CDR3 is TGTGCCAGCAGCTTTCGACAGTTCACTAGCACAGATACGCAGTATTTT.

The chain recombines TRBV2 with TRBJ2-5; tentative D call: TRBD2 (6 bases). This CDR3 region has 16 residues. Germline V gene sequence: CDR1 SNHLY, CDR2 FYNNEI. Trimming removed 6 bases from V and 2 bases from J, with 19 bases in between. The CDR3 DNA follows: TGTGCCAGCAGGACGGACTGGCGGGGCGGTCAAGAGACCCAGTACTTC. Translating it yields CASRTDWRGGQETQYF. The variable domain in full, completed from reference TRBV2 and TRBJ2-5, reads EPEVTQTPSHQVTQMGQEVILRCVPISNHLYFYWYRQILGQKVEFLVSFYNNEISEKSEIFDDQFSVERPDGSNFTLKIRSTKLEDSAMYFCASRTDWRGGQETQYFGPGTRLLVL.

The chain uses TRBV19 and TRBJ2-5; D is uncertain. Germline assignment: CDR1 LNHDA and CDR2 SQIVND (reference sequence). CDR3 length: 11 amino acids. V shed 9 bases and J shed 6 bases, with 11 bases lying between them. Written as DNA, the CDR3 is TGTGCCAGCGAAGTGGGCCAGACCCAGTACTTC. Protein: CASEVGQTQYF.

CDR3 region: CASSIGTGGKFGGEKLFF. CDR3 sequence (DNA): TGCGCCAGCAGCATCGGGACAGGGGGCAAGTTTGGAGGTGAAAAACTGTTTTTT. The chain recombines TRBV4-3 with TRBJ1-4, with 12 nucleotides matching TRBD1. The ends lost 5 bases at V and 7 bases at J; junction bases unmatched: 14. Germline CDR1 and CDR2: LGHNA and YSLEER. This CDR3 region has 18 residues.

The rearrangement links TRBV19 to TRBJ1-3; D remains ambiguous. From germline, CDR1 is LNHDA and CDR2 SQIVND (reference sequence). There are 14 residues in the CDR3. V lost 3 bases, J lost 4 bases, and 10 bases lay in between. CDR3 protein: CASSIRSAGNTIYF. The DNA for the CDR3 is TGTGCCAGTAGTATTCGGTCTGCCGGAAACACCATATATTTT. Complete variable domain (other parts from reference TRBV19 and TRBJ1-3): DGGITQSPKYLFRKEGQNVTLSCEQNLNHDAMYWYRQDPGQGLRLIYYSQIVNDFQKGDIAEGYSVSREKKESFPLTVTSAQKNPTAFYLCASSIRSAGNTIYFGEGSWLTVV.

This clone showed up just once. The chain has TRBV7-9 and TRBJ1-1, with D possibly matching TRBD1 (5 bases). The V gene lost 3 bases and the J gene lost 0 bases, with 11 bases spanning the gap. The CDR3 is 15 amino acids. Germline V gene sequence: CDR1 SEHNR, CDR2 FQNEAQ (reference sequence). The CDR3 DNA follows: TGTGCCAGCAGCTTGGGGACTGGGATGAACACTGAAGCTTTCTTT. Translation gives CASSLGTGMNTEAFF.